The 20 T cell receptor beta chains given below trace back to one sample, sequenced in a study of monozygotic twins with inflammatory bowel disease. TCRdb reanalyzed the 5' RACE reads and collapses them to one entry per CDR3 protein, without DNA. With a few hundred thousand distinct CDR3 sequences in the sample, the ten largest clones hold roughly 1.5%. Source material: blood. These receptors were collected from a human donor with ulcerative colitis or Crohn's disease, or a healthy co-twin of an affected twin (not recorded which).

V is TRBV7-3 and J is TRBJ2-7. Germline V gene sequence: CDR1 SGHTA, CDR2 FQGTGA. The CDR3 runs to 13 residues. CDR3 loop: CASSLTRVDEQYF.

The genes are TRBV5-1 and TRBJ2-5. The CDR3 contains 16 residues. From germline, CDR1 is SGHRS and CDR2 YFSETQ. CDR3: CASSLGAKTGTETQYF.

The J gene is TRBJ2-2, the V gene TRBV3-1; absent DNA, TCRdb's TRBD2 call cannot be checked. Germline V lookup: CDR1 LGHDT, CDR2 YNNKEL (reference sequence). The CDR3 is made up of 13 amino acids. The CDR3: CASSRSSPGELFF.

The chain links TRBV2 to TRBJ1-6. Germline CDR1 SNHLY, CDR2 FYNNEI. This CDR3 contains 15 residues. The CDR3 loop is CASSEGEPSNSPLHF.

This chain connects TRBV10-3 to TRBJ2-6. The CDR3 runs to 16 residues. Per germline, CDR1 ENHRY and CDR2 SYGVKD. CDR3 protein: CAISDSADSGANVLTF.

This rearrangement joins TRBV20-1 to TRBJ2-3; TCRdb outputs TRBD2, but without DNA this stays unchecked. In germline, CDR1 is DFQATT, CDR2 SNEGSKA (reference sequence). The CDR3 has 13 amino acids. The CDR3: CSAGGGSTDTQYF.

V is TRBV6-2 or TRBV6-3 and J is TRBJ2-1; TCRdb returns TRBD1, unconfirmable since there is no DNA. The CDR3 extends over 13 amino acids. The germline CDR1 and CDR2 sequences are MNHEY and SVGEGT. The CDR3 loop is CASSPLGVREQFF.

The chain links TRBV25-1 to TRBJ2-5; TCRdb outputs TRBD2, but without DNA this stays unchecked. CDR3 size: 14 residues. CDR1 is MGHDK and CDR2 is SYGVNS in the germline V gene. CDR3 amino acids: CASSGTSGDGTQYF.

The rearrangement uses TRBV3-1 and TRBJ2-7; TCRdb calls TRBD1, which cannot be checked without DNA. This CDR3 contains 14 residues. Germline V gene data show CDR1 as LGHDT and CDR2 as YNNKEL (reference sequence). This chain's CDR3 is CASSKTSGSYEQYF.

The V call is TRBV6-5, the J call TRBJ2-1; TCRdb gives TRBD1 as the D gene, but with no DNA this cannot be confirmed. The V gene's germline CDR1 is MNHEY and CDR2 SVGAGI. The CDR3 spans 13 residues. CDR3 residues: CASSSSGGREQFF.

The chain uses TRBV6-2 or TRBV6-3 and TRBJ1-2. The CDR3 is 14 amino acids. Looked up from germline, CDR1 is MNHEY and CDR2 is SVGEGT. This CDR3 is CASSLGTAAGGYTF.

The chain combines TRBV3-1 with TRBJ1-3. The CDR3 loop spans 15 amino acids. Germline V lookup: CDR1 LGHDT, CDR2 YNNKEL (reference sequence). The CDR3 protein is CASSQDRLSGNTIYF.

The V gene is TRBV5-5, the J gene TRBJ1-2. The CDR3 loop spans 11 amino acids. The germline V gene has CDR1 SGHKS and CDR2 YYEKEE (reference sequence). The CDR3 loop is CASALNYGYTF. Filled out from reference TRBV5-5 and TRBJ1-2, the complete variable domain reads DAGVTQSPTHLIKTRGQQVTLRCSPISGHKSVSWYQQVLGQGPQFIFQYYEKEERGRGNFPDRFSARQFPNYSSELNVNALLLGDSALYLCASALNYGYTFGSGTRLTVV.

The V call is TRBV5-6, the J call TRBJ2-3; no DNA is available, so the TRBD1 call from TCRdb remains unchecked. The CDR3 sequence is 15 residues long. Germline V gene lookup returns CDR1 SGHDT and CDR2 YYEEEE. This CDR3 is CASSLEGRGTDTQYF.

The V gene is TRBV20-1, the J gene TRBJ1-1. The CDR3 extends over 12 amino acids. CDR1 is DFQATT and CDR2 is SNEGSKA in the germline V gene (reference sequence). CDR3: CSASRGLTEAFF.

The rearrangement links TRBV7-2 to TRBJ2-1. CDR3 length equals 13 residues. Per germline, CDR1 SGHTA and CDR2 FQGNSA. The CDR3 loop is CASSLAPYGEQFF.

The rearrangement joins TRBV5-1 to TRBJ1-1; as DNA is missing, the TRBD1 call by TCRdb cannot be tested. Germline assignment: CDR1 SGHRS and CDR2 YFSETQ. There are 14 residues in the CDR3. The CDR3 protein is CASSAGTGSTEAFF.

The chain carries TRBV9 and TRBJ2-3; TCRdb proposes TRBD2, but this gene call is untestable without DNA. The CDR3 is made up of 20 amino acids. Germline assignment: CDR1 SGDLS and CDR2 YYNGEE. The CDR3 loop is CASSVEMSEVPSRDTDTQYF.

CDR3: CSARTGAQETQYF. The chain combines TRBV20-1 with TRBJ2-5; TCRdb reports TRBD1, a call that lacks DNA to check it against. This CDR3 is built from 13 residues. Germline V gives CDR1 DFQATT, CDR2 SNEGSKA (reference sequence).

This chain joins TRBV6-1 and TRBJ1-5. This CDR3 is built from 15 residues. Germline CDR1 is MNHNS and CDR2 is SASEGT. The CDR3 region is CASTRALNSNQPQHF.